The text below deals with one TCR beta chain. In this sample, this clone turned up a few times. Its antigen target is currently unknown. No clone much larger than this one lies a single base away; base qualities are absent. The entry originates in a study of control samples from healthy donors and cancer patients (dated by TCRdb to 2020 to 2022). The library was produced with the immunoSEQ multiplex PCR assay. Not all clones reach the TCRdb copy of this immuneACCESS table, which keeps in-frame sequences only. Checked studies attribute under half of the gap to unresolved V genes and leave the rest unexplained. This sample lists 150,000 or so clones; approximately 93% were detected once. Around 6.2% of the sample goes to the ten largest clones. V and J are trimmed by 6 bases and 2 bases, and the gene matches miss 6 bases of the junction. Counted from cysteine to phenylalanine, this CDR3 has 15 amino acids. This entry keeps only the CDR3 DNA: 45 bases, framed from base 1. CDR1 MNHEY and CDR2 SVGAGI are derived from the germline V gene.

The rearranged chain carries TRBV6-5 and TRBJ1-5; TRBD1 fits 8 bases in the junction. The clonotype comes from a man aged 40-50 years in good health. The specimen sequenced was blood. In nucleotides, the sequence is TGTGCCAGCAGCGACAGGGGTCGAGGCAATCAGCCCCAGCATTTT. Its amino acids are CASSDRGRGNQPQHF.